Below, 22 T cell receptor beta chains from the same sample are listed, as sequenced in a study of blood T cells in healthy people across ages. Sample-barcoded 5' priming and a J-beta primer mix drove a second PCR of about 6 to 12 cycles. TCRdb recomputed calls from the 5' RACE reads with MiXCR, one row per CDR3 protein. In the table there are about 1.8 million distinct CDR3 sequences, around half of which are singletons. The specimen was blood. The receptors here all came from a woman in her 40s in good health.

This clonotype turned up a few times. This rearrangement joins TRBV4-3 to TRBJ2-5; D possibly corresponds to TRBD1 (6 bases). Per the germline V gene, CDR1 is LGHNA and CDR2 is YSLEER. This CDR3 has 15 amino acids. The V and J ends lost 3 bases and 3 bases respectively, with 14 bases between them. This CDR3 is CASSQVLQGEETQYF. CDR3 coding DNA: TGCGCCAGCAGCCAGGTACTACAGGGTGAAGAGACCCAGTACTTC.

The rearrangement uses TRBV6-4 and TRBJ2-5, with TRBD2 matching over 7 bases. This CDR3 has 13 residues. V trimming: 0 bases; J trimming: 9 bases; junction bases outside the gene matches: 4. Germline assignment: CDR1 MRHNA and CDR2 SNTAGT. CDR3 nucleotide sequence: TGTGCCAGCAGTGACTCGTGGGGAGGGGCCCAGTACTTC. Its translation: CASSDSWGGAQYF.

The chain has TRBV28 and TRBJ2-7; 8 bases are a match to TRBD1. Germline V lookup: CDR1 MDHEN, CDR2 SYDVKM. The V segment lost 2 bases and the J segment 2 bases; nucleotides outside the gene matches: 8. The CDR3 is 16 amino acids. This CDR3 reads CASSLILGRGPYEQYF. Here the CDR3 DNA reads TGTGCCAGCAGTTTAATCTTAGGCAGGGGGCCCTACGAGCAGTACTTC.

This clonotype was recorded a few times. V gene TRBV4-2 combines with J gene TRBJ2-3; no clear D gene. Germline values: CDR1 LGHNA, CDR2 YNFKEQ. The CDR3 spans 14 residues. V lost 0 bases, J lost 4 bases, and 8 bases lay in between. The CDR3 nucleotides are TGTGCCAGCAGCCAAGATTTGACCCCAGATACGCAGTATTTT. It encodes CASSQDLTPDTQYF.

This chain links TRBV5-1 with TRBJ1-2; the D gene is possibly TRBD1 (5 bases). The CDR3 has 14 amino acids. Per germline, CDR1 SGHRS and CDR2 YFSETQ. V lost 3 bases to trimming and J lost 8 bases, with 17 bases between them. The CDR3 bases are TGCGCCAGCAGCTGGGGGGATCTCGGAGGAGGCTACACCTTC. The encoded protein is CASSWGDLGGGYTF.

This clonotype was recorded once. This chain links TRBV7-9 with TRBJ1-1; D might be TRBD1 (6 bases). CDR1 and CDR2 (germline): SEHNR, FQNEAQ (reference sequence). The CDR3 totals 14 residues. V was cut by 6 bases and J by 4 bases, with 15 bases left in between. As DNA, the CDR3 is TGTGCCAGCAGGGGGCGAATGGGGGCCACTGAAGCTTTCTTT. Amino acid sequence: CASRGRMGATEAFF.

This clonotype showed up just once. The V gene is TRBV20-1, the J gene TRBJ1-2, with D unclear. The CDR3 is 16 amino acids. V lost 6 bases to trimming and J lost 4 bases, with 24 bases between them. CDR1 and CDR2 (germline): DFQATT, SNEGSKA (reference sequence). The CDR3 loop reads CSAPPRLEGLGYGYTF. Written as DNA, the CDR3 is TGCAGTGCCCCCCCGCGACTAGAAGGGTTAGGCTATGGCTACACCTTC.

The rearrangement links TRBV5-1 to TRBJ2-7; TRBD2 matches at 9 bases. Trimming cost V 4 bases and J 7 bases; bases outside gene matches: 15. There are 16 residues in the CDR3. Per the germline V gene, CDR1 is SGHRS and CDR2 is YFSETQ. The CDR3 loop is CASSDLAGSSYNEQYF. The CDR3 DNA reads as TGCGCCAGCAGCGATCTAGCGGGGTCATCCTACAATGAGCAGTACTTC.

This sequence joins TRBV14 and TRBJ2-7; weak D call: TRBD2 (5 bases). Trimming stripped 1 base from V and 4 bases from J, with 14 bases between. CDR1 SGHDN and CDR2 FVKESK come from the germline V gene. This CDR3 region has 15 residues. CDR3 protein: CASSQGGELGYEQYF. CDR3 coding DNA: TGTGCCAGCAGCCAAGGGGGAGAATTGGGGTACGAGCAGTACTTC.

The chain is built from TRBV7-9 and TRBJ1-2, with a weak D call TRBD1 (6 bases). The CDR3 loop spans 12 amino acids. The germline gives CDR1 SEHNR, CDR2 FQNEAQ (reference sequence). V was clipped by 11 bases and J by 7 bases, with 17 bases between them. Here the CDR3 reads CAEGEGSFGYTF. The CDR3 DNA reads TGTGCCGAGGGGGAAGGGTCGTTTGGCTACACCTTC.

CDR3 in DNA: TGTGCCAGCAGTTTAGAGCCCCGGAAGAATTCACCCCTCCACTTT. As protein: CASSLEPRKNSPLHF. The chain links TRBV12-3 or TRBV12-4 to TRBJ1-6; D call uncertain. The CDR3 extends over 15 amino acids. Deletions cut 1 base from V and 7 bases from J, with 11 bases between.

This chain links TRBV11-2 with TRBJ2-5; 9 nucleotides match TRBD2. Trimming at V came to 1 base and at J to 6 bases, leaving 6 bases not matched to a gene. Germline V CDR1 and CDR2: SGHAT, FQNNGV. This CDR3 has 15 amino acids. The chain's CDR3 is CASSLVAGLAKTQYF. For the CDR3, the DNA is TGTGCCAGCAGCTTAGTCGCCGGACTAGCGAAGACCCAGTACTTC.

V usage is TRBV3-1 and J usage is TRBJ2-1; TRBD1 might be the D (8 bases). Trimming stripped 0 bases from V and 7 bases from J, with 13 bases between. Germline V gene sequence: CDR1 LGHDT, CDR2 YNNKEL (reference sequence). The CDR3 totals 15 residues. The CDR3: CASSQERGTGNEQFF. In DNA, the CDR3 is TGTGCCAGCAGCCAAGAGCGGGGGACAGGAAATGAGCAGTTCTTC.

This clonotype was seen a single time. The chain joins TRBV9 to TRBJ2-5; 7 bases map to TRBD1. V lost 0 bases and J lost 3; bases outside the gene matches: 5. The CDR3 is 15 amino acids. Looked up from germline, CDR1 is SGDLS and CDR2 is YYNGEE. CDR3 DNA: TGTGCCAGCAGCGTAGGTTTAGACAGGGAAGAGACCCAGTACTTC. This gives the protein CASSVGLDREETQYF.

V gene TRBV27 combines with J gene TRBJ2-6; D uncertain. The CDR3 contains 17 residues. The germline gives CDR1 MNHEY, CDR2 SMNVEV (reference sequence). Trimming shortened V by 6 bases and J by 0 bases, and 15 bases separated the two germline ends. The CDR3 DNA follows: TGTGCCAGCAGGAGACCCGACGCGAGCTCTGGGGCCAACGTCCTGACTTTC. It is translated as CASRRPDASSGANVLTF. Complete variable domain (other parts from reference TRBV27 and TRBJ2-6): EAQVTQNPRYLITVTGKKLTVTCSQNMNHEYMSWYRQDPGLGLRQIYYSMNVEVTDKGDVPEGYKVSRKEKRNFPLILESPSPNQTSLYFCASRRPDASSGANVLTFGAGSRLTVL.

The genes are TRBV27 and TRBJ1-1; D possibly corresponds to TRBD1 (6 bases). The CDR3 runs 15 residues. In germline, CDR1 is MNHEY, CDR2 SMNVEV (reference sequence). V lost 7 bases to trimming and J lost 1 base, with 16 bases between them. The CDR3 region is CASITRGPRNTEAFF. CDR3 in DNA: TGTGCCAGCATAACCCGGGGGCCGCGGAACACTGAAGCTTTCTTT.

Remarks on this clonotype: One end of the junction is discordant with germline, which a read error may explain. J is TRBJ2-5 and V is TRBV11-1, with 7 bases identical to TRBD2. Germline V lookup: CDR1 SGHAT, CDR2 FQDESV (reference sequence). This CDR3 comprises 17 residues. The chain's CDR3 is CASSLSKRGGHQEAQYF. As DNA, the CDR3 is TGTGCCAGCAGCTTATCCAAGCGGGGCGGTCATCAAGAGGCCCAGTACTTC.

V is TRBV7-2 and J is TRBJ2-1; 7 positions match TRBD1. CDR3 length: 13 amino acids. Germline CDR1 SGHTA, CDR2 FQGNSA. V trimming: 3 bases; J trimming: 7 bases; junction bases outside the gene matches: 3. The CDR3 region has the DNA TGTGCCAGCAGCTTCGTACAGGGGAATGAGCAGTTCTTC. It is translated as CASSFVQGNEQFF.

This clonotype came up a few times. The CDR3 here is CSASYFAAGTVGQFF. CDR3 coding DNA: TGCAGTGCTAGTTATTTTGCAGCGGGGACGGTGGGGCAGTTCTTC. The genes are TRBV20-1 and TRBJ2-1; 7 bases agree with TRBD2. Losses at the gene ends were 3 bases for V and 12 bases for J; bases not matched to a gene: 17. CDR3 length equals 15 residues. Per germline, CDR1 DFQATT and CDR2 SNEGSKA (reference sequence).

This clonotype was counted only a few times. This chain joins TRBV5-1 and TRBJ2-3, with D tentatively TRBD1 (6 bases). V lost 7 bases to trimming and J lost 0 bases, with 12 bases between them. CDR1 and CDR2 (germline): SGHRS, YFSETQ. CDR3 length equals 14 residues. CDR3 nucleotide sequence: TGCGCCAGCCAGAGACAGGCCAGCACAGATACGCAGTATTTT. Protein sequence: CASQRQASTDTQYF. Together with reference TRBV5-1 and TRBJ2-3, the CDR3 gives the full variable domain: KAGVTQTPRYLIKTRGQQVTLSCSPISGHRSVSWYQQTPGQGLQFLFEYFSETQRNKGNFPGRFSGRQFSNSRSEMNVSTLELGDSALYLCASQRQASTDTQYFGPGTRLTVL.

The chain joins TRBV28 to TRBJ2-5, with D unresolved. CDR1 is MDHEN, CDR2 SYDVKM, per germline. The CDR3 spans 14 residues. With 3 bases removed from V and 2 bases from J, the gap between germline ends came to 10 bases. The CDR3 loop reads CASSLRRPQETQYF. The CDR3 nucleotides are TGTGCCAGCAGTTTGAGGCGGCCTCAAGAGACCCAGTACTTC.

This clonotype was detected a few times. This chain links TRBV4-3 with TRBJ2-5, with 11 bases aligning to TRBD2. Germline CDR1 reads LGHNA; CDR2 reads YSLEER. The CDR3 is 17 residues long. V shed 1 base, J shed 3 bases, and the junction held 7 bases outside the gene matches. CDR3 sequence reads: CASSQGGPGLAEETQYF. CDR3 sequence (DNA): TGCGCCAGCAGCCAAGGTGGCCCGGGACTAGCGGAAGAGACCCAGTACTTC.